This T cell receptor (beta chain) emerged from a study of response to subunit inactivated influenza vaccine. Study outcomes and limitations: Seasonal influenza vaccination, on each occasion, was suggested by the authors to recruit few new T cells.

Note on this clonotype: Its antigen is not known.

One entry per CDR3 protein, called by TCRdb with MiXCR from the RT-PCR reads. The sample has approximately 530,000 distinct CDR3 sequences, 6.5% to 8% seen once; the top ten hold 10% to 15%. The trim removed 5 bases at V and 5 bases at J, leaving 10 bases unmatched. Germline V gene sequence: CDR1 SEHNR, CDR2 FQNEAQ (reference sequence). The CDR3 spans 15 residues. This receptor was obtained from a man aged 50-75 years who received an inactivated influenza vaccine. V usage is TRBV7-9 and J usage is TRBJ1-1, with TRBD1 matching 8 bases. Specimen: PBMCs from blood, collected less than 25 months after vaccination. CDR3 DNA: TGTGCCAGCAGCAACCAGGGACAGGTCGCGACTGAAGCTTTCTTT. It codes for CASSNQGQVATEAFF.